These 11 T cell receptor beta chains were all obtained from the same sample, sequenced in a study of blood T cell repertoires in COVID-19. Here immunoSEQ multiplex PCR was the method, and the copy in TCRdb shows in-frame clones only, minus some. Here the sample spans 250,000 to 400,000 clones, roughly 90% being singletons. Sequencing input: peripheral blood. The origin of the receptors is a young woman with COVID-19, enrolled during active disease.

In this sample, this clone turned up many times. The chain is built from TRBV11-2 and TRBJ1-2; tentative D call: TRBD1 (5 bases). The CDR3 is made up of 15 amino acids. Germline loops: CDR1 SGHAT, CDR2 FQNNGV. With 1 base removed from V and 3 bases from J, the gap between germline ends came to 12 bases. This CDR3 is CASSLAAGSYYGYTF. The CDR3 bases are TGTGCCAGCAGCTTAGCAGCAGGGTCATACTATGGCTACACCTTC.

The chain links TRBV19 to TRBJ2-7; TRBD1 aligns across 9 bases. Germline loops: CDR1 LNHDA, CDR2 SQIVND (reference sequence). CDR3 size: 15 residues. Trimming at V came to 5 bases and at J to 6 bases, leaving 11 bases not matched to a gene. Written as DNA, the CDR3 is TGTGCCAGTAGTGAAACCGGGACAGGGAGATCCGAGCAGTACTTC. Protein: CASSETGTGRSEQYF.

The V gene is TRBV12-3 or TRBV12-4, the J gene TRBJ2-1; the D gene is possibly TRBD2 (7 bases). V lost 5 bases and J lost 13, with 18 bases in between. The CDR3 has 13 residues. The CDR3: CASSPLPGGPQFF. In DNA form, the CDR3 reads TGTGCCAGCAGTCCCCTCCCCGGGGGGCCCCAGTTCTTC.

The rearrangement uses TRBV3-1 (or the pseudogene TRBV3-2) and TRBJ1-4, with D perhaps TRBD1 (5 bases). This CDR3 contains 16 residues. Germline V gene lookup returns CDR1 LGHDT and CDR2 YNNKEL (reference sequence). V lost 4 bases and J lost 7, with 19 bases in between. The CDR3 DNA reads TGTGCCAGCAGCCCTCGGGAGGGGCTCTCCGGTGAAAAACTGTTTTTT. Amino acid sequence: CASSPREGLSGEKLFF.

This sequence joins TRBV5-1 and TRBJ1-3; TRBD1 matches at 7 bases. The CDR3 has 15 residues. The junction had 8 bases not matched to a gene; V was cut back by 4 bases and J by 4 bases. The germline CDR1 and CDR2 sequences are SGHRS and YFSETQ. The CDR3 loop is CASSPSTGEGNTIYF. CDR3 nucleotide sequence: TGCGCCAGCAGCCCATCCACAGGGGAGGGAAACACCATATATTTT.

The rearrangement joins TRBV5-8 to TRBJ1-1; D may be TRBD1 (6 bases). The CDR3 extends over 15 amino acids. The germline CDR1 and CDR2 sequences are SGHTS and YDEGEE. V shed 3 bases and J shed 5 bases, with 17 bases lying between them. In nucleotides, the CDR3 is TGTGCCAGCAGCTACGACGACAGGCTGGGGACTGAAGCTTTCTTT. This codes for CASSYDDRLGTEAFF.

The CDR3 loop reads CASSSISDNYGYTF. CDR3 DNA: TGTGCCAGCAGTTCTATTAGTGATAACTATGGCTACACCTTC. The chain combines TRBV28 with TRBJ1-2; D is ambiguous. Trimming shortened V by 4 bases and J by 1 base, and 10 bases separated the two germline ends. Germline V gene sequence: CDR1 MDHEN, CDR2 SYDVKM. The CDR3 runs 14 residues.

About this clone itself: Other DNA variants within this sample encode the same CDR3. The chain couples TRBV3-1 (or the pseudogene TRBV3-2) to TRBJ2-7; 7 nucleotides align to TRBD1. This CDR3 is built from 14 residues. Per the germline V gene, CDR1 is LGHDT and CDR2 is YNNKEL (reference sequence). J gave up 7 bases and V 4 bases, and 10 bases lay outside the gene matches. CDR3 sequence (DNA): TGTGCCAGCAGCCCGACAGGGTTGGAGTATGAGCAGTACTTC. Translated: CASSPTGLEYEQYF.

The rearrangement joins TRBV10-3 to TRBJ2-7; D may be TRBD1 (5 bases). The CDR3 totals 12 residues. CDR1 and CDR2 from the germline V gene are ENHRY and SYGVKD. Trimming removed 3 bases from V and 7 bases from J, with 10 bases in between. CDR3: CAISDAGREQYF. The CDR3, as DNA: TGTGCCATCAGTGATGCAGGGCGGGAGCAGTACTTC.

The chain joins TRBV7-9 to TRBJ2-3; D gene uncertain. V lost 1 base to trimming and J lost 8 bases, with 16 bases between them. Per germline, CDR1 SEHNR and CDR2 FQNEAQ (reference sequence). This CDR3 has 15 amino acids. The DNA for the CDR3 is TGTGCCAGCAGCTTAGGAGGAATCTCTTTAGTTACGCAGTATTTT. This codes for CASSLGGISLVTQYF.

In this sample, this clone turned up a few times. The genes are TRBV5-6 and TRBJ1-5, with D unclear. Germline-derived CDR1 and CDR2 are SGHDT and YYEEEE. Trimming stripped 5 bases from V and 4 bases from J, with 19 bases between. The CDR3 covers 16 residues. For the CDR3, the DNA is TGTGCCAGCAGAGCCTCCCACAGCGGAGGTAATCAGCCCCAGCATTTT. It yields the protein CASRASHSGGNQPQHF.